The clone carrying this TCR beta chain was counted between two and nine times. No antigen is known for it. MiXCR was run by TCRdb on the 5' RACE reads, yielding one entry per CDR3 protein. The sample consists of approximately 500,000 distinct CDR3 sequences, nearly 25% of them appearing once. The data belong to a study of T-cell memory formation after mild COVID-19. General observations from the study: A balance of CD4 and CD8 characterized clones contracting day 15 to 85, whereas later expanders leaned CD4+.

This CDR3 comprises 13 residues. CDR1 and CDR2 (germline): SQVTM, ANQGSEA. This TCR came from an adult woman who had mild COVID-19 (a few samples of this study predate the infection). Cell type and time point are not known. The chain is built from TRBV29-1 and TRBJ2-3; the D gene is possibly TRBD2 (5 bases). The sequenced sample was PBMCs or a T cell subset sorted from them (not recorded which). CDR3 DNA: TGCACGACATCCTACGGGGGCACAGATACGCAGTATTTT. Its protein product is CTTSYGGTDTQYF.